The 4 T cell receptor beta chains in this list originate from one sample, sequenced in a study of immune evolution from preneoplasia to lung adenocarcinoma. This table comes from immunoSEQ multiplex PCR, and its TCRdb copy is limited to in-frame clones, with some not included. The repertoire has about 6,100 clones, approximately 80% of them found once; the top ten carry 6.3%. Sequencing used FFPE minimally invasive lung adenocarcinoma tissue. The receptors stem from a person aged 50-69 years with lung adenocarcinoma.

J is TRBJ2-1 and V is TRBV6-4; D is unresolved. V was trimmed by 2 bases and J by 6 bases, leaving 5 bases between them. Germline V gives CDR1 MRHNA, CDR2 SNTAGT. This CDR3 spans 12 amino acids. As DNA, the CDR3 is TGTGCCAGCAGTGACCTCGCCAATGAGCAGTTCTTC. Its translation is CASSDLANEQFF.

The DNA of the CDR3 is TGTGCCAGCAGTAATTTAGGGGGAGGTTCGACAGATACGCAGTATTTT. It specifies CASSNLGGGSTDTQYF. This chain joins TRBV6-6 and TRBJ2-3; D tentatively fits TRBD1 or TRBD2 (6 bases each). The length of the CDR3 is 16 residues. Trimming pared 5 bases from V and 3 bases from J, leaving 18 bases between. Germline V gene lookup returns CDR1 MNHNY and CDR2 SVGAGI (reference sequence).

This clone was seen a single time. V usage is TRBV5-7 and J usage is TRBJ1-5; 7 bases fit TRBD1. TRBV5-7 is an ORF, and what it does is uncertain. V trimming: 4 bases; J trimming: 4 bases; junction bases outside the gene matches: 8. The CDR3 extends over 15 amino acids. CDR3 nucleotide sequence: TGTGCCAGCAGCCTCCTGACAGGGATAAATCAGCCCCAGCATTTT. Residues: CASSLLTGINQPQHF.

The rearrangement uses TRBV6-5 and TRBJ1-5, with 7 bases identical to TRBD1. This CDR3 is built from 15 residues. V shed 4 bases, J shed 6 bases, and the junction held 9 bases outside the gene matches. The germline gives CDR1 MNHEY, CDR2 SVGAGI. The CDR3 DNA reads as TGTGCCAGCAGTTTTAATCCGGACAGGACTCAGCCCCAGCATTTT. Translation gives CASSFNPDRTQPQHF.